This entry lists 2 T cell receptor beta chains sequenced from one sample in a study of monozygotic twins with inflammatory bowel disease. After re-calling the 5' RACE reads, TCRdb lists one entry per CDR3 protein, DNA absent. The sample table includes some 170,000 distinct CDR3 sequences. The material sequenced was blood. The receptors here all came from a human donor with ulcerative colitis or Crohn's disease, or a healthy co-twin of an affected twin (not recorded which).

The chain is built from TRBV18 and TRBJ1-1. This CDR3 comprises 14 residues. The germline V gene has CDR1 KGHSH and CDR2 LQKENI. CDR3 region: CASSPLGRATEAFF.

The chain recombines TRBV28 with TRBJ2-5; with no DNA, the TCRdb D assignment of TRBD1 cannot be verified. The germline V gene has CDR1 MDHEN and CDR2 SYDVKM. The CDR3 contains 15 residues. The CDR3 spells CASSYLQQGSETQYF.